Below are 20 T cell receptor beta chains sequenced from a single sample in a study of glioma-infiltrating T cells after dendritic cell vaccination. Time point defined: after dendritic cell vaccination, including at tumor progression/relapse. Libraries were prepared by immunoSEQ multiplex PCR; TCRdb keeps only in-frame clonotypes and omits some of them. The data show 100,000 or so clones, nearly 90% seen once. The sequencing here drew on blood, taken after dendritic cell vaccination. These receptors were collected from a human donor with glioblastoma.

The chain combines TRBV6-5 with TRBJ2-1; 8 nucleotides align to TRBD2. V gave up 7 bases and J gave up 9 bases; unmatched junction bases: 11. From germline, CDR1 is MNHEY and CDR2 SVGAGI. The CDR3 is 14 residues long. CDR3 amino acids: CASTGGGQSGEQFF. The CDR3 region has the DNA TGTGCCAGCACCGGGGGGGGGCAATCGGGTGAGCAGTTCTTC.

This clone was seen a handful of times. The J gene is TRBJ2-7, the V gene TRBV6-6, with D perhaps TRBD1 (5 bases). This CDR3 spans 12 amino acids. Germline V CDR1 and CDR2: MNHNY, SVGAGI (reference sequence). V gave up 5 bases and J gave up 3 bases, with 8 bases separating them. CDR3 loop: CASSAGNYEQYF. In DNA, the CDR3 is TGTGCCAGCAGTGCAGGGAACTACGAGCAGTACTTC.

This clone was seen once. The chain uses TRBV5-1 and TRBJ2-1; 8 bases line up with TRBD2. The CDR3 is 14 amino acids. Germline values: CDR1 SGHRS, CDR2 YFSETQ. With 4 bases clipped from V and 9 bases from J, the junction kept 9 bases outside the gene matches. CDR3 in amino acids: CASSIPGLVVEQFF. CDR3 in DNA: TGCGCCAGCAGCATACCGGGACTAGTGGTTGAGCAGTTCTTC.

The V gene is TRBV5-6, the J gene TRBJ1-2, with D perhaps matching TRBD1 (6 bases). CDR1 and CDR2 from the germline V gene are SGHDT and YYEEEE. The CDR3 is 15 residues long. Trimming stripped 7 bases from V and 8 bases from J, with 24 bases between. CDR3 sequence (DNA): TGTGCCAGCGCCAAGCTAGCAGGGGAGAGTAACGGCTACACCTTC. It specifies CASAKLAGESNGYTF.

The CDR3 is CASSYRQSEETQYF. In DNA form, the CDR3 reads TGTGCCAGCAGTTACCGACAGTCTGAAGAGACCCAGTACTTC. The chain recombines TRBV6-5 with TRBJ2-5, with D maybe TRBD1 (5 bases). Germline assignment: CDR1 MNHEY and CDR2 SVGAGI. Trimming shortened V by 2 bases and J by 3 bases, and 10 bases separated the two germline ends. The CDR3 consists of 14 residues.

CDR3 loop: CASRTEQGAQETQYF. In DNA, the CDR3 is TGTGCCAGTAGGACCGAACAGGGGGCGCAGGAGACCCAGTACTTC. The chain couples TRBV19 to TRBJ2-5; 9 bases fit TRBD1. Germline CDR1 reads LNHDA; CDR2 reads SQIVND (reference sequence). The CDR3 has 15 residues. The junction had 10 bases not matched to a gene; V was cut back by 6 bases and J by 5 bases.

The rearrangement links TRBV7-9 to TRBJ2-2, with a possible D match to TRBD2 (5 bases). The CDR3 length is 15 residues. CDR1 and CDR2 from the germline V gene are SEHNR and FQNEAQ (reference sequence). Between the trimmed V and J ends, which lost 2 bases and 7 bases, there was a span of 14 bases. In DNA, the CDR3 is TGTGCCAGCAGCTTATCGGGGTCGGCGATCGGGGAGCTGTTTTTT. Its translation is CASSLSGSAIGELFF.

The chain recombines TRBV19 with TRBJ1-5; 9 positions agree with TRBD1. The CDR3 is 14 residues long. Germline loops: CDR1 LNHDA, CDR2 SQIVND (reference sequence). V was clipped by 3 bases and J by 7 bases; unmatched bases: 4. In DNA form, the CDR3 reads TGTGCCAGTAGTATGGACAGGGGAGGGCAGCCCCAGCATTTT. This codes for CASSMDRGGQPQHF.

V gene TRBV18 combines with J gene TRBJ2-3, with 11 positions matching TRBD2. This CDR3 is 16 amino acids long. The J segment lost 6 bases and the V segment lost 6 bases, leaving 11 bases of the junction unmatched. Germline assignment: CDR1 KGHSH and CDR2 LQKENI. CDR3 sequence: CASSPLAGGSTDTQYF. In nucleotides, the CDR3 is TGTGCCAGCTCGCCCCTAGCGGGGGGATCCACCGATACGCAGTATTTT.

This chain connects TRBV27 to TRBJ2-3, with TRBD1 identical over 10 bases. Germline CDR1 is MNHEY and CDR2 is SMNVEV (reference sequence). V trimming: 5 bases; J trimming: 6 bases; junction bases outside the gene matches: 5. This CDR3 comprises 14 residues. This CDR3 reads CASSPGQGWDTQYF. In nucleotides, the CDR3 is TGTGCCAGCAGTCCGGGACAGGGGTGGGATACGCAGTATTTT.

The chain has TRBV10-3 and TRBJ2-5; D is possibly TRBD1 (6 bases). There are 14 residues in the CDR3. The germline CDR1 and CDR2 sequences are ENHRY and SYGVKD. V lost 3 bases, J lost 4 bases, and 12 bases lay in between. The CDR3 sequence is CAISDSEGVETQYF. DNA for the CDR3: TGTGCCATCAGTGATTCCGAGGGGGTAGAGACCCAGTACTTC.

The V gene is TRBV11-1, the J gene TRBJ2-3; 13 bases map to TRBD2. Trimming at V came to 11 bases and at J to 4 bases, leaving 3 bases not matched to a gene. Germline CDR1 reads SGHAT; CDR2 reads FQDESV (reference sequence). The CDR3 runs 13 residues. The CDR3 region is CAVGLAGADTQYF. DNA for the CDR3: TGTGCCGTCGGACTAGCGGGAGCAGATACGCAGTATTTT.

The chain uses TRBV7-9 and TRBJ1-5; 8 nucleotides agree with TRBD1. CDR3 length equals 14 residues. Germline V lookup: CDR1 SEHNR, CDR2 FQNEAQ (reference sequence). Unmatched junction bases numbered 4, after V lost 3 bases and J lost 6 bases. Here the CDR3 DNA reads TGTGCCAGCAGCTTCGGACAGGGAGGTCAGCCCCAGCATTTT. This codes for CASSFGQGGQPQHF. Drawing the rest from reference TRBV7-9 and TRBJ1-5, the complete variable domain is DTGVSQNPRHKITKRGQNVTFRCDPISEHNRLYWYRQTLGQGPEFLTYFQNEAQLEKSRLLSDRFSAERPKGSFSTLEIQRTEQGDSAMYLCASSFGQGGQPQHFGDGTRLSIL.

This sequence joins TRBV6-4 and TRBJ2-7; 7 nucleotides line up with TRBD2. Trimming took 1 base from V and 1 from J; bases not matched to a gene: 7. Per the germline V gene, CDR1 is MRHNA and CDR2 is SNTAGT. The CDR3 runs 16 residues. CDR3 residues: CASSDYPREGSYEQYF. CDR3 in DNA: TGTGCCAGCAGTGACTACCCCAGGGAGGGGTCCTACGAGCAGTACTTC.

In DNA form, the CDR3 reads TGTGCCAGCAGCTTGGTAGCGGAAACTTCTAATTCACCCCTCCACTTT. This codes for CASSLVAETSNSPLHF. The V gene is TRBV5-4, the J gene TRBJ1-6; D is undetermined. V lost 0 bases to trimming and J lost 6 bases, with 13 bases between them. Germline CDR1 is SGHNT and CDR2 is YYREEE (reference sequence). The CDR3 length is 16 residues.

CDR3 sequence reads: CSVPTGVRNTEAFF. The CDR3 nucleotides read TGCAGCGTTCCAACAGGGGTTCGGAACACTGAAGCTTTCTTT. This chain connects TRBV29-1 to TRBJ1-1, with 7 bases aligning to TRBD1. Germline V lookup: CDR1 SQVTM, CDR2 ANQGSEA. The V segment lost 5 bases and the J segment 1 base; nucleotides outside the gene matches: 7. CDR3 length: 14 amino acids. Together with reference TRBV29-1 and TRBJ1-1, the CDR3 gives the full variable domain: SAVISQKPSRDICQRGTSLTIQCQVDSQVTMMFWYRQQPGQSLTLIATANQGSEATYESGFVIDKFPISRPNLTFSTLTVSNMSPEDSSIYLCSVPTGVRNTEAFFGQGTRLTVV.

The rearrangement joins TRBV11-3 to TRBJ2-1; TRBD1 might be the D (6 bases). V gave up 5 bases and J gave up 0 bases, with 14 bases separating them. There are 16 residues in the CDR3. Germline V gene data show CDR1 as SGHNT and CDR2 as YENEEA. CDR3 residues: CASSNRVVSSYNEQFF. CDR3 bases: TGTGCCAGCAGCAACAGGGTGGTGAGCTCCTACAATGAGCAGTTCTTC.

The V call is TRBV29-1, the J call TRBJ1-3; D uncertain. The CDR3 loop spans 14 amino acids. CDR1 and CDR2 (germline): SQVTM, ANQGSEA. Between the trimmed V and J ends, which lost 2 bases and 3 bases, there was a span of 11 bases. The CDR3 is CSVEWVGLGNTIYF. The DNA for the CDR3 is TGCAGCGTTGAATGGGTGGGCCTTGGAAACACCATATATTTT. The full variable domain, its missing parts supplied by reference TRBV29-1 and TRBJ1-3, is SAVISQKPSRDICQRGTSLTIQCQVDSQVTMMFWYRQQPGQSLTLIATANQGSEATYESGFVIDKFPISRPNLTFSTLTVSNMSPEDSSIYLCSVEWVGLGNTIYFGEGSWLTVV.

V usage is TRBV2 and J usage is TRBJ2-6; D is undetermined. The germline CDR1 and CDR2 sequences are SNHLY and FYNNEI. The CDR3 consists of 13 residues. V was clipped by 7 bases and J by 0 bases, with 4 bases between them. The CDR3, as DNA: TGTGCCAGCACGGGCTCTGGGGCCAACGTCCTGACTTTC. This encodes CASTGSGANVLTF.

CDR3 nucleotides: TGTGCCAGCTCACCATTTACAGCGGGAGCATACAATGAGCAGTTCTTC. As protein: CASSPFTAGAYNEQFF. The V and J genes are TRBV18 and TRBJ2-1; 8 bases are shared with TRBD2. This CDR3 has 16 amino acids. Germline CDR1 reads KGHSH; CDR2 reads LQKENI. V shed 2 bases, J shed 4 bases, and the junction held 7 bases outside the gene matches. Together with reference TRBV18 and TRBJ2-1, the CDR3 gives the full variable domain: NAGVMQNPRHLVRRRGQEARLRCSPMKGHSHVYWYRQLPEEGLKFMVYLQKENIIDESGMPKERFSAEFPKEGPSILRIQQVVRGDSAAYFCASSPFTAGAYNEQFFGPGTRLTVL.